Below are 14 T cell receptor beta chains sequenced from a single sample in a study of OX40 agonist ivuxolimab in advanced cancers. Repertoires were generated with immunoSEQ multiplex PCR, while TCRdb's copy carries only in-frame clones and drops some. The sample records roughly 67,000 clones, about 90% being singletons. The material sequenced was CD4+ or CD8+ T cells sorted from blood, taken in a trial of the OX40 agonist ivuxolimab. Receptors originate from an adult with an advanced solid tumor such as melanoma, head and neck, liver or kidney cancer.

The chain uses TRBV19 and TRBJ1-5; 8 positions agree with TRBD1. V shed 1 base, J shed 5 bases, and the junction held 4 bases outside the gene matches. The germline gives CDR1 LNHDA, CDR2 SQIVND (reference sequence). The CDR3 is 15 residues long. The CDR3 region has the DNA TGTGCCAGTAGTATAGGACAGGGGATGCATCAGCCCCAGCATTTT. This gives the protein CASSIGQGMHQPQHF.

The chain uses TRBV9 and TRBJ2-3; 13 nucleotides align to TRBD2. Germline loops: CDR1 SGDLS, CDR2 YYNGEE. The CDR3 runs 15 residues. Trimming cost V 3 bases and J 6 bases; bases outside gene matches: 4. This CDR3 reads CASSARLAGGDTQYF. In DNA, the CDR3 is TGTGCCAGCAGCGCCCGACTAGCGGGGGGCGATACGCAGTATTTT.

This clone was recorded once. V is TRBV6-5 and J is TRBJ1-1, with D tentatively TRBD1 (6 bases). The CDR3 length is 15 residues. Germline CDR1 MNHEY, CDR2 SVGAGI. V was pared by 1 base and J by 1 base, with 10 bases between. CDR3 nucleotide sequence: TGTGCCAGCAGTTACTTTCCGACAGGGAACACTGAAGCTTTCTTT. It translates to CASSYFPTGNTEAFF.

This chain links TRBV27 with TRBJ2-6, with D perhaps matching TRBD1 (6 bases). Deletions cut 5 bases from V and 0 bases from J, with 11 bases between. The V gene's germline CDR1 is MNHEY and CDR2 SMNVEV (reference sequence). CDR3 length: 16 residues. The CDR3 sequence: CASSRTVPSGANVLTF. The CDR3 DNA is TGTGCCAGCAGTAGGACAGTCCCCTCTGGGGCCAACGTCCTGACTTTC.

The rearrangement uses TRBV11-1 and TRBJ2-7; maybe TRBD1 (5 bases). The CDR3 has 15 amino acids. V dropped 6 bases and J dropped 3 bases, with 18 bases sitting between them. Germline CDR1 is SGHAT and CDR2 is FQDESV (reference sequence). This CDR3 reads CASSPLGQGGYEQYF. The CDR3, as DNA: TGTGCCAGCAGTCCCTTAGGGCAGGGTGGCTACGAGCAGTACTTC.

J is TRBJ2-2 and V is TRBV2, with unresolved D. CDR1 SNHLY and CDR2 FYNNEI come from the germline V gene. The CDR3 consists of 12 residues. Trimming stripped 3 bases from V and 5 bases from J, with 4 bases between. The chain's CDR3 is CASSEGTGELFF. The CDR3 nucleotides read TGTGCCAGCAGTGAGGGGACCGGGGAGCTGTTTTTT.

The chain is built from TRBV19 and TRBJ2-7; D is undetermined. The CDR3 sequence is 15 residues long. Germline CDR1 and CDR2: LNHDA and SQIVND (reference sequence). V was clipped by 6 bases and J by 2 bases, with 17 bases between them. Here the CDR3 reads CASSPTEAAAYEQYF. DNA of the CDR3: TGTGCCAGTAGCCCTACAGAAGCAGCCGCCTACGAGCAGTACTTC.

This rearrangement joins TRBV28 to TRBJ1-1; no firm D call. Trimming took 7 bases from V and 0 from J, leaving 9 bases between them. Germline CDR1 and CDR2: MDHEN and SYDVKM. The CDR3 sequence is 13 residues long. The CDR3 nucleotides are TGTGCCAGCAACCTAAGGCTGAACACTGAAGCTTTCTTT. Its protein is CASNLRLNTEAFF.

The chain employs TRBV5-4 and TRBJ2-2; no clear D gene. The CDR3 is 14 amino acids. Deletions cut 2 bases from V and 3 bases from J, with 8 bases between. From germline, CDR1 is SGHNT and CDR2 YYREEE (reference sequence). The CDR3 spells CASSFTEYTGELFF. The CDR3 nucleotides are TGTGCCAGCAGCTTCACTGAATACACCGGGGAGCTGTTTTTT.

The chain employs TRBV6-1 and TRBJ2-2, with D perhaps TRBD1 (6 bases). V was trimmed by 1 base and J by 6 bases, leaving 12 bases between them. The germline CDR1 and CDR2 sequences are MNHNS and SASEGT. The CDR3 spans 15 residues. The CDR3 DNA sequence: TGTGCCAGCAGTGAAGGGACAGTGGGTTCCGGGGAGCTGTTTTTT. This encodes CASSEGTVGSGELFF.

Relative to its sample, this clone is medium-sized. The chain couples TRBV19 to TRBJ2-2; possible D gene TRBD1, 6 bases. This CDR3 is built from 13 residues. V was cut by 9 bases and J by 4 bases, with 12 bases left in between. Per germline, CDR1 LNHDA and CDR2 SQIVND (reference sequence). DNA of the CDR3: TGTGCCAGCTCCGGGACAACCACCGGGGAGCTGTTTTTT. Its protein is CASSGTTTGELFF.

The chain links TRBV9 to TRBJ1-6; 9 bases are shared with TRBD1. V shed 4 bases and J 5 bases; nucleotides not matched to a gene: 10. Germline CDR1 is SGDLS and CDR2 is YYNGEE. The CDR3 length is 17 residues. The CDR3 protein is CASSSRTGEVNNSPLHF. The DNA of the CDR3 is TGTGCCAGCAGCTCCCGGACAGGGGAAGTCAATAATTCACCCCTCCACTTT.

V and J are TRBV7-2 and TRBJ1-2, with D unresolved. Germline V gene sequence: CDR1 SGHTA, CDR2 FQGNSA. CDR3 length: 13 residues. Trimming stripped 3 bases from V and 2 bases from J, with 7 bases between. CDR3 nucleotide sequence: TGTGCCAGCAGCTTCGACCGAAACTATGGCTACACCTTC. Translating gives CASSFDRNYGYTF.

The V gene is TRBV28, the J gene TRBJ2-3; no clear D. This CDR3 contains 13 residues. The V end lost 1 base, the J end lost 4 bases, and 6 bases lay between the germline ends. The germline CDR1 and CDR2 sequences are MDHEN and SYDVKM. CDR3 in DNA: TGTGCCAGCAGTTTATTGTTATCAGATACGCAGTATTTT. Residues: CASSLLLSDTQYF.